The entry that follows covers one TCR beta chain sequence. These data come from a study of Graves' ophthalmopathy and Graves' hyperthyroidism. Study as a whole: Being free of ophthalmopathy for 18 months of follow-up defined stable hyperthyroidism.

If patients had other autoimmune diseases, uncontrolled infections, pregnancy or lactation, they were excluded. Thyroid ultrasound, orbital computed tomography, TRAb, serum thyroxine and clinical symptoms formed the basis of diagnosis. The authors amplified TCR beta CDR3 regions, and they did so from RNA transcripts for repertoire sequencing. First-round RT-PCR relied on HTBI primers, and a second-round multiplex PCR came next. Using its own MiXCR run on the multiplex PCR reads, TCRdb lists one record per CDR3 protein. Of about 1.2 million distinct CDR3 sequences listed, less than 45% are singletons. This TCR was sampled from an adult man with Graves' hyperthyroidism. Sequenced sample: peripheral blood or thyroid tissue (not recorded which).

CDR3 loop: CASSLSSGHPYEQYF. The CDR3 coding sequence is TGTGCCAGCAGCCTCTCCTCGGGACACCCTTACGAGCAGTACTTC. The chain employs TRBV7-2 and TRBJ2-7; D may be TRBD1 (6 bases). This CDR3 is 15 amino acids long. Germline lookup yields CDR1 SGHTA and CDR2 FQGNSA. V lost 5 bases and J 4 bases, leaving 18 bases between the germline ends.